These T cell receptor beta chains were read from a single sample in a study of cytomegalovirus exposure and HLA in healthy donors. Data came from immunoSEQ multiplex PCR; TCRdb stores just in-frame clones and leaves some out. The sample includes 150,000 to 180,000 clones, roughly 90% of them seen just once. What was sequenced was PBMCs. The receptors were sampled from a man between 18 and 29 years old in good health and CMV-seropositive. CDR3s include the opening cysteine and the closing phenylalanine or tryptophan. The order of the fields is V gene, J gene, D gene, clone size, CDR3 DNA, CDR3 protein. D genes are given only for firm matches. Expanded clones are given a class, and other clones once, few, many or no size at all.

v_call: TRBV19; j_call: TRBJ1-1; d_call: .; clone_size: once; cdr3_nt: TGTGCCAGTAGTACACCCCTAGGGGTAGTACGGACTGAAGCTTTCTTT; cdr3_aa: CASSTPLGVVRTEAFF
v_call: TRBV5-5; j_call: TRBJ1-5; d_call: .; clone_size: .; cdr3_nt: TGTGCCAGCAGCACCCAACAGGGGCCCCAGCATTTT; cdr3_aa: CASSTQQGPQHF
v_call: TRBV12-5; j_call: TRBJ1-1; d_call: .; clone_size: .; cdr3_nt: TGTGCTAGTGGACCAGCCGGGGATGTAAACACTGAAGCTTTCTTT; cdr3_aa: CASGPAGDVNTEAFF
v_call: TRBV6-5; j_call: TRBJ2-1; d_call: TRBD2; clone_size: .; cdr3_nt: TGTGCCAGCAGTTACTCGGGCGGGAGTGGCAATGAGCAGTTCTTC; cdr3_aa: CASSYSGGSGNEQFF
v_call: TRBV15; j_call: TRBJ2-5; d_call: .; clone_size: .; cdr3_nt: TGTGCCACCAGCAGAGGAATGAGCTCCCAAGAGACCCAGTACTTC; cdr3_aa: CATSRGMSSQETQYF
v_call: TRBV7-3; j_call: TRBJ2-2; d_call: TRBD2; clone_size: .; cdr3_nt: TGTGCCAGCAGCGCGACTAGCCAGGGCGGGGAGCTGTTTTTT; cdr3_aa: CASSATSQGGELFF
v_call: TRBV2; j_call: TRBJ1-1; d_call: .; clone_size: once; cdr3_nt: TGTGCCAGCAGTACAGATTTTCGGGGTGAAGCTTTCTTT; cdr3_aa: CASSTDFRGEAFF
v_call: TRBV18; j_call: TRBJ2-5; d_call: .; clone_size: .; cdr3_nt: TGTGCCAGCTCACCTACGGCGGGCCAAGAGACCCAGTACTTC; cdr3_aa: CASSPTAGQETQYF
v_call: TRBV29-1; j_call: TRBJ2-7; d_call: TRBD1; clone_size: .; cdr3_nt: TGCAGCGCCTCCCCGGGACAGGGGGCGCGCGAGCAGTACTTC; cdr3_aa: CSASPGQGAREQYF
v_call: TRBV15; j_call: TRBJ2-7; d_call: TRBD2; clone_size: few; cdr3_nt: TGTGCCACCAGCAGAGAAGCGGGGGCCTCATACGAGCAGTACTTC; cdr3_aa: CATSREAGASYEQYF
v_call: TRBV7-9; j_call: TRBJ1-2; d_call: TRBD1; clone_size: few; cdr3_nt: TGTGCCAGCAGCTTTGGGACAGCATACTATGGCTACACCTTC; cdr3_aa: CASSFGTAYYGYTF
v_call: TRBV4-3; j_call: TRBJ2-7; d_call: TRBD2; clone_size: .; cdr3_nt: TGCGCCAGCAGCCAAGGCCCTAGCGGGGGCTACGAGCAGTACTTC; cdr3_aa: CASSQGPSGGYEQYF
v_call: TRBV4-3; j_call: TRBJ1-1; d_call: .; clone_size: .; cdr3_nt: TGCGCCAGCAGTCAAGATCTGGGATTTAGCGGCACTGAAGCTTTCTTT; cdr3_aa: CASSQDLGFSGTEAFF
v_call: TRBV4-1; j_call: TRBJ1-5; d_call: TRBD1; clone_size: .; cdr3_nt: TGCGCCAGCAGCCAGGGTGACAGGGTTGGCAATCAGCCCCAGCATTTT; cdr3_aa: CASSQGDRVGNQPQHF
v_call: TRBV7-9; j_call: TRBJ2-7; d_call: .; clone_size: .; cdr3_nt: TGTGCCAGCAGCTTCGAGGGCTACGAGCAGTACTTC; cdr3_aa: CASSFEGYEQYF
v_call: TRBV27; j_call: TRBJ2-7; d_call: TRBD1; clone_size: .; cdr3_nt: TGTGCCAGCAGTCTAACAGGGGGCCGGACCTACGAGCAGTACTTC; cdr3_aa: CASSLTGGRTYEQYF
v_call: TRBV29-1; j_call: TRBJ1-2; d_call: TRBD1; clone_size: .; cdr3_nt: TGCAGCGTTGAAGGAGGGACAGTCTATGGCTACACCTTC; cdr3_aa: CSVEGGTVYGYTF
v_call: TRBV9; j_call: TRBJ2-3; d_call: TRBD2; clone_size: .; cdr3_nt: TGTGCCAGCAGCTCCCATAGCGGGAGAGGGTCAGATACGCAGTATTTT; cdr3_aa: CASSSHSGRGSDTQYF